The 5 T cell receptor beta chains listed next were all sequenced from one sample in a study of Tregs in tolerant kidney transplant recipients. Clones were sequenced by immunoSEQ multiplex PCR, and TCRdb holds only the in-frame ones, with some missing. The sample is made up of tens of thousands of clones, and the top ten hold approximately 0.78% of it. The sample in question was CD4+ T cells from blood, obtained before the transplant. The receptor source for this set is a human donor who received a combined kidney and bone marrow transplant.

Worth noting for this clone: The read terminates 3 residues before the CDR3 end, so the remaining end is supplied by the germline J gene. The rearrangement joins TRBV7-6 to TRBJ1-3; tentative D call: TRBD1 (6 bases). V shed 1 base and J shed 0 bases, with 16 bases lying between them. Per the germline V gene, CDR1 is SGHVS and CDR2 is FNYEAQ. The CDR3 spans 18 residues. This chain's CDR3 is CASSLGSAGVVSGNTIYF. Incomplete CDR3 DNA: TGTGCCAGCAGCTTAGGGTCGGCAGGGGTGGTCTCTGGAAACACC.

As for this clone: The CDR3 extends 3 residues past the end of the read, so its final part is completed from the germline J gene. This chain connects TRBV19 to TRBJ1-2; unclear D gene. From germline, CDR1 is LNHDA and CDR2 SQIVND (reference sequence). Trimming took 7 bases from V and 0 from J, leaving 12 bases between them. The CDR3 length is 14 residues. The CDR3 loop is CASMSGHSNYGYTF. The sequenced part of the CDR3 DNA is TGTGCCAGTATGTCAGGCCATTCTAACTATGGC.

As to this clone: Read coverage stops 3 residues before the CDR3 terminus; the germline J gene supplies the remainder. The J gene is TRBJ1-2, the V gene TRBV7-9; the D gene is possibly TRBD1 (6 bases). This CDR3 is built from 13 residues. Germline V CDR1 and CDR2: SEHNR, FQNEAQ (reference sequence). The V end was cut by 3 bases, the J end by 6 bases, with 11 bases between. CDR3 in amino acids: CASSFDRSNGYTF. CDR3 bases read: TGTGCCAGCAGCTTTGACAGGTCCAATGGC.

In the case of this clone: Sequencing ends 3 residues short of the CDR3 end; the germline J gene provides the rest. The chain links TRBV6-2 or TRBV6-3 to TRBJ1-3; D is unclear. Per germline, CDR1 MNHEY and CDR2 SVGEGT. The ends were cut back, 6 bases at V and 7 bases at J, with 7 bases in the middle. This CDR3 is 11 amino acids long. CDR3 sequence reads: CASSPANTIYF. Partial CDR3 DNA: TGTGCCAGCAGCCCCGCGAACACC.

Points on this clone: The CDR3 is cut off 3 residues early in the read; its end comes from the germline J gene. V and J are TRBV18 and TRBJ1-1; D is unresolved. Germline assignment: CDR1 KGHSH and CDR2 LQKENI. CDR3 length: 13 amino acids. Trimming pared 8 bases from V and 1 base from J, leaving 11 bases between. The CDR3 bases that were read are TGTGCCAGCCAACCCAGTGAGAACACTGAA. Its translation: CASQPSENTE. The whole CDR3 reads CASQPSENTEAFF.